The 2 T cell receptor beta chains below were found in one sample sequenced in a study of spatial heterogeneity in lung cancer (dated by TCRdb to between 2019 and 2020). Summary of the overall study and its limitations: The tumor nonsynonymous mutation count correlated with the number of expanded alpha and beta TCRs within the tumor.

The antigens of these receptors remain unknown. Library creation used 5' RACE. The sequencer was a NextSeq 500. TCRdb reanalyzed the raw reads on its own, using fastp at Q25 for trimming and MiXCR for clone calling, and kept in-frame beta chains. Entries are consolidated by CDR3 protein sequence, retaining the most common genes and DNA. Recorded for this sample are some 200 distinct CDR3 sequences; about 40% of them occurred a single time. The top ten clones comprise approximately 46% of the sample. The time point tag for this specimen amounts to: sample taken at primary tumor resection. The source material was lung tumor tissue, sampled at surgery. These receptors originate from a female donor with early-stage non-small cell lung cancer.

This clonotype was observed a handful of times. This beta chain is a stray read from a library made for alpha chains; its abundance is not meaningful. The CDR3 DNA sequence: TGTGCCAGCAGCCGCTCGACTAGCGGGGTTTTGGACGGGGAGCTGTTTTTT. It translates to CASSRSTSGVLDGELFF. The chain joins TRBV7-3 to TRBJ2-2, with 11 bases fitting TRBD2. This CDR3 spans 17 amino acids. The germline CDR1 and CDR2 sequences are SGHTA and FQGTGA. The V and J ends lost 5 bases and 7 bases, in that order; junction bases with no gene match: 12.

A few counts support this clonotype. The library was built for alpha chains, so this beta chain is an off-target read and its size means little. The chain carries TRBV29-1 and TRBJ2-2; TRBD1 agrees at 8 bases. CDR3 length: 14 amino acids. Germline V gene lookup returns CDR1 SQVTM and CDR2 ANQGSEA. Trimming at V came to 7 bases and at J to 9 bases, leaving 13 bases not matched to a gene. The CDR3 spells CSAETGEVRRELFF. The CDR3 DNA reads TGCAGCGCCGAGACAGGGGAAGTGCGCAGGGAGCTGTTTTTT.